Each of the 14 T cell receptor beta chains below was sequenced from the same sample in a study of T cell repertoires in cytomegalovirus infection. A single record per CDR3 protein comes from TCRdb applying MiXCR to the reads. The top ten clones hold about an eighth of a sample with approximately 770,000 distinct CDR3 sequences, roughly 28% of them seen once. These receptors have no identified antigens. This specimen was cultured CD8+ T cells from PBMCs, taken from culture after CMV antigen stimulation. These receptors were taken from a human donor in good health (CMV status not recorded). Some clones in this sample may be carry-over from other donors' samples.

This clonotype was counted a few times. The chain is built from TRBV27 and TRBJ2-5; 11 bases agree with TRBD2. The J segment lost 5 bases and the V segment lost 8 bases, leaving 10 bases of the junction unmatched. There are 15 residues in the CDR3. Germline V CDR1 and CDR2: MNHEY, SMNVEV (reference sequence). The CDR3 loop reads CASWSVAGGPETQYF. CDR3 in DNA: TGTGCCAGCTGGAGTGTAGCGGGGGGGCCGGAGACCCAGTACTTC.

This clonotype came up a few times. The rearrangement links TRBV27 to TRBJ2-2; TRBD2 matches at 10 bases. The CDR3 sequence is 17 residues long. J gave up 1 base and V 0 bases, and 2 bases lay outside the gene matches. Germline V CDR1 and CDR2: MNHEY, SMNVEV (reference sequence). The CDR3 coding sequence is TGTGCCAGCAGTTTATCCCCTAGCGGGGGGAACACCGGGGAGCTGTTTTTT. Its translation is CASSLSPSGGNTGELFF.

The chain is built from TRBV7-9 and TRBJ2-7; D is perhaps TRBD2 (5 bases). The V gene lost 0 bases and the J gene lost 6 bases, with 12 bases spanning the gap. Per germline, CDR1 SEHNR and CDR2 FQNEAQ (reference sequence). This CDR3 comprises 14 residues. The CDR3 DNA reads as TGTGCCAGCAGCTTAGCCCCTGGACTCCCCGAGCAGTACTTC. Protein product: CASSLAPGLPEQYF.

This clonotype was observed a few times. The rearrangement links TRBV7-6 to TRBJ1-6; D unresolved. V lost 0 bases to trimming and J lost 10 bases, with 16 bases between them. The CDR3 is 16 residues long. Germline-derived CDR1 and CDR2 are SGHVS and FNYEAQ. The CDR3 protein is CASSLASITAESPLHF. The CDR3 coding sequence is TGTGCCAGCAGCTTAGCCTCGATAACGGCGGAATCACCCCTCCACTTT.

There are a few counts of this clonotype. The V and J genes are TRBV10-3 and TRBJ2-7; the D call may be TRBD1 or TRBD2 (7 bases each). Looked up from germline, CDR1 is ENHRY and CDR2 is SYGVKD. V was shortened by 3 bases and J by 2 bases, with 17 bases between the two germline ends. This CDR3 spans 16 amino acids. The CDR3 nucleotides are TGTGCCATCAGTGACGGGGAGGGGGACAGTCCCTACGAGCAGTACGTC. Translation: CAISDGEGDSPYEQYV.

The V gene is TRBV4-3, the J gene TRBJ1-1, with D tentatively TRBD1 (6 bases). V was trimmed by 0 bases and J by 0 bases, leaving 11 bases between them. CDR3 length: 16 residues. Germline CDR1 reads LGHNA; CDR2 reads YSLEER. CDR3 in DNA: TGCGCCAGCAGCCAAGATCGTCAGGGGATGAACACTGAAGCTTTCTTT. This encodes CASSQDRQGMNTEAFF.

The V call is TRBV12-3 or TRBV12-4, the J call TRBJ2-1, with D possibly TRBD2 on 6 matching bases. The CDR3 totals 14 residues. V was trimmed by 6 bases and J by 3 bases, leaving 12 bases between them. CDR3 in DNA: TGTGCCAGCAGCCGGGGGATTTTCTACAATGAGCAGTTCTTC. Amino acids: CASSRGIFYNEQFF.

This clonotype was recorded a few times. The chain is built from TRBV2 and TRBJ2-1, with D possibly TRBD2 on 5 matching bases. V was clipped by 2 bases and J by 5 bases, with 13 bases between them. The CDR3 spans 15 residues. CDR1 is SNHLY and CDR2 is FYNNEI in the germline V gene. CDR3 DNA sequence: TGTGCCAGCAGTGAAAGGGCTAGCCGGGACAATGAGCAGTTCTTC. It specifies CASSERASRDNEQFF.

This chain links TRBV9 with TRBJ2-3, with TRBD2 identical over 9 bases. The CDR3 totals 19 residues. Germline CDR1 reads SGDLS; CDR2 reads YYNGEE. The V segment lost 3 bases and the J segment 0 bases; nucleotides outside the gene matches: 14. The DNA of the CDR3 is TGTGCCAGCAGCGCCCCTGGGGGGCGCGGGGGGGCGAGCACAGATACGCAGTATTTT. This sequence encodes CASSAPGGRGGASTDTQYF.

The sample holds many counts of this clonotype. The V gene is TRBV27, the J gene TRBJ2-7, with TRBD1 matching 7 bases. Germline CDR1 and CDR2: MNHEY and SMNVEV (reference sequence). V dropped 4 bases and J dropped 5; count of bases not matched to a gene: 8. This CDR3 has 14 residues. The CDR3 region is CASSSNRGFDEQYV. The CDR3 bases are TGTGCCAGCAGTTCTAACAGGGGTTTCGACGAGCAGTACGTC.

This clonotype has just one count. This chain joins TRBV2 and TRBJ2-1; weak D call: TRBD1 (5 bases). This CDR3 region has 15 residues. Germline V gene lookup returns CDR1 SNHLY and CDR2 FYNNEI. V was clipped by 1 base and J by 2 bases, with 9 bases between them. The CDR3 reads CASSEGVGAYNEQFF. The CDR3 DNA sequence: TGTGCCAGCAGTGAAGGGGTAGGGGCCTACAATGAGCAGTTCTTC.

This clonotype was seen only a few times. The V call is TRBV7-4, the J call TRBJ1-1; D is unclear. CDR1 SGHVT and CDR2 SQSDAQ come from the germline V gene. Trimming pared 5 bases from V and 9 bases from J, leaving 13 bases between. The CDR3 totals 12 residues. The CDR3 is CASSGPGGQAFF. The DNA of the CDR3 is TGTGCCAGCAGCGGGCCTGGCGGGCAAGCTTTCTTT.

The J gene is TRBJ1-2, the V gene TRBV29-1, with a weak D call TRBD1 (5 bases). Germline V lookup: CDR1 SQVTM, CDR2 ANQGSEA. CDR3 length equals 13 residues. With 6 bases removed from V and 4 bases from J, the gap between germline ends came to 15 bases. The CDR3 protein is CSVETGTSYGYTF. The CDR3 DNA reads as TGCAGCGTCGAAACCGGGACCTCCTATGGCTACACCTTC.

This clonotype was picked up many times. The V gene is TRBV7-2, the J gene TRBJ2-5; D might be TRBD1 or TRBD2, each matching 5 bases. There are 16 residues in the CDR3. CDR1 and CDR2 (germline): SGHTA, FQGNSA. Trimming shortened V by 4 bases and J by 4 bases, and 19 bases separated the two germline ends. In DNA form, the CDR3 reads TGTGCCAGCAGCTCCTCGGCGACAAGTGGGGGAGAGACCCAGTACTTC. Amino acids: CASSSSATSGGETQYF.